The rows below give T cell receptor beta chains drawn from one sample of a study of OX40 agonist ivuxolimab in advanced cancers. The table came from immunoSEQ multiplex PCR; TCRdb's copy has only in-frame clones and leaves some out. In the table there are some 76,000 clones, 84% of which are singletons. The material sequenced was CD4+ or CD8+ T cells sorted from blood, taken in a trial of the OX40 agonist ivuxolimab. These TCRs come from an adult with an advanced solid tumor such as melanoma, head and neck, liver or kidney cancer. Each CDR3 is given with its conserved first and last residue. D genes are given only for firm matches. Clone size is given for some rows only: seen once, a few or many times, or a class if the clone is expanded.

J gene: TRBJ2-7; V gene: TRBV29-1; D gene: NA; clone size: NA; CDR3 length: 10; CDR3 protein: CSVINYEQYF; CDR3 DNA: TGCAGCGTTATAAACTACGAGCAGTACTTC
J gene: TRBJ2-7; V gene: TRBV19; D gene: NA; clone size: once; CDR3 length: 11; CDR3 protein: CASRRNYEQYF; CDR3 DNA: TGTGCCAGTAGAAGGAACTACGAGCAGTACTTC
J gene: TRBJ1-5; V gene: TRBV7-8; D gene: NA; clone size: NA; CDR3 length: 13; CDR3 protein: CATSVYRDQPQHF; CDR3 DNA: TGTGCCACCTCCGTCTACAGGGATCAGCCCCAGCATTTT
J gene: TRBJ1-5; V gene: TRBV21-1; D gene: NA; clone size: NA; CDR3 length: 17; CDR3 protein: CASSTRQIPYSNQPQHF; CDR3 DNA: TGTGCCAGCAGCACTAGACAGATTCCCTATAGCAATCAGCCCCAGCATTTT
J gene: TRBJ2-7; V gene: TRBV28; D gene: NA; clone size: NA; CDR3 length: 11; CDR3 protein: CASSLNYEQYF; CDR3 DNA: TGTGCCAGCAGCCTCAACTACGAGCAGTACTTC
J gene: TRBJ2-5; V gene: TRBV7-2; D gene: TRBD1; clone size: NA; CDR3 length: 15; CDR3 protein: CASRIPAGGEETQYF; CDR3 DNA: TGTGCCAGCAGAATCCCCGCAGGGGGCGAAGAGACCCAGTACTTC
J gene: TRBJ1-6; V gene: TRBV5-6; D gene: TRBD1; clone size: few; CDR3 length: 15; CDR3 protein: CASSSRGPGNSPLHF; CDR3 DNA: TGTGCCAGCAGCTCCAGGGGGCCGGGTAATTCACCCCTCCACTTT
J gene: TRBJ2-5; V gene: TRBV7-9; D gene: TRBD2; clone size: few; CDR3 length: 17; CDR3 protein: CAGARGLAGVGGETQYF; CDR3 DNA: TGTGCCGGAGCAAGGGGACTAGCGGGAGTCGGGGGAGAGACCCAGTACTTC
J gene: TRBJ1-5; V gene: TRBV27; D gene: NA; clone size: few; CDR3 length: 12; CDR3 protein: CASSFSNQPQHF; CDR3 DNA: TGTGCCAGCAGTTTTAGCAATCAGCCCCAGCATTTT
J gene: TRBJ1-3; V gene: TRBV19; D gene: TRBD1; clone size: NA; CDR3 length: 16; CDR3 protein: CASSPWDRAYGNTIYF; CDR3 DNA: TGTGCCAGTAGTCCTTGGGACAGGGCGTACGGAAACACCATATATTTT
J gene: TRBJ2-1; V gene: TRBV28; D gene: TRBD1; clone size: NA; CDR3 length: 15; CDR3 protein: CASRRDRVSYNEQFF; CDR3 DNA: TGTGCCAGCAGACGTGACAGGGTTTCCTACAATGAGCAGTTCTTC
J gene: TRBJ1-1; V gene: TRBV4-2; D gene: NA; clone size: few; CDR3 length: 16; CDR3 protein: CASSQDTNRVNTEAFF; CDR3 DNA: TGTGCCAGCAGCCAAGATACCAACAGGGTAAACACTGAAGCTTTCTTT
J gene: TRBJ1-1; V gene: TRBV7-9; D gene: NA; clone size: NA; CDR3 length: 15; CDR3 protein: CASSITRDMNTEAFF; CDR3 DNA: TGTGCCAGCAGCATAACACGGGACATGAACACTGAAGCTTTCTTT
J gene: TRBJ2-7; V gene: TRBV5-1; D gene: NA; clone size: NA; CDR3 length: 15; CDR3 protein: CASSFRQDPSYEQYF; CDR3 DNA: TGCGCCAGCAGCTTTAGGCAGGATCCATCCTACGAGCAGTACTTC
J gene: TRBJ1-1; V gene: TRBV5-1; D gene: TRBD1; clone size: few; CDR3 length: 15; CDR3 protein: CASSLLGTGTAEAFF; CDR3 DNA: TGCGCCAGCAGCTTGCTTGGGACAGGGACCGCTGAAGCTTTCTTT
J gene: TRBJ1-2; V gene: TRBV18; D gene: NA; clone size: NA; CDR3 length: 16; CDR3 protein: CASSPPSDRQNYGYTF; CDR3 DNA: TGTGCCAGCTCACCACCCTCGGACAGACAAAACTATGGCTACACCTTC
J gene: TRBJ1-3; V gene: TRBV5-4; D gene: NA; clone size: few; CDR3 length: 15; CDR3 protein: CASSPGGSSGNTIYF; CDR3 DNA: TGTGCCAGCAGCCCAGGAGGGAGCTCTGGAAACACCATATATTTT
J gene: TRBJ2-7; V gene: TRBV15; D gene: TRBD2; clone size: NA; CDR3 length: 18; CDR3 protein: CATSRDLPGTSVSYEQYF; CDR3 DNA: TGTGCCACCAGCAGAGATCTTCCGGGGACTAGCGTCTCCTACGAGCAGTACTTC
J gene: TRBJ2-7; V gene: TRBV5-1; D gene: NA; clone size: few; CDR3 length: 13; CDR3 protein: CASSRGETYEQYF; CDR3 DNA: TGCGCCAGCAGTCGGGGAGAAACCTACGAGCAGTACTTC
J gene: TRBJ2-7; V gene: TRBV15; D gene: TRBD1; clone size: NA; CDR3 length: 14; CDR3 protein: CATSWGQGSYEQYF; CDR3 DNA: TGTGCCACCAGCTGGGGACAGGGCTCCTACGAGCAGTACTTC
J gene: TRBJ2-6; V gene: TRBV7-2; D gene: TRBD1; clone size: NA; CDR3 length: 17; CDR3 protein: CASSPGTGNSGANVLTF; CDR3 DNA: TGTGCCAGCAGCCCTGGGACAGGGAACTCTGGGGCCAACGTCCTGACTTTC
J gene: TRBJ2-2; V gene: TRBV7-3; D gene: NA; clone size: NA; CDR3 length: 12; CDR3 protein: CASGVRPGELFF; CDR3 DNA: TGTGCCAGCGGAGTTCGGCCCGGGGAGCTGTTTTTT
J gene: TRBJ1-4; V gene: TRBV11-2; D gene: NA; clone size: NA; CDR3 length: 13; CDR3 protein: CASKKAMREKLFF; CDR3 DNA: TGTGCCAGCAAGAAGGCGATGAGGGAAAAACTGTTTTTT
J gene: TRBJ1-2; V gene: TRBV7-9; D gene: NA; clone size: NA; CDR3 length: 14; CDR3 protein: CASSLVGGNYGYTF; CDR3 DNA: TGTGCCAGCAGCTTAGTCGGGGGGAACTATGGCTACACCTTC
J gene: TRBJ2-2; V gene: TRBV4-3; D gene: NA; clone size: NA; CDR3 length: 16; CDR3 protein: CASSRRFRGDTGELFF; CDR3 DNA: TGCGCCAGCAGCCGTCGGTTTAGAGGGGACACCGGGGAGCTGTTTTTT
J gene: TRBJ1-1; V gene: TRBV11-3; D gene: NA; clone size: NA; CDR3 length: 15; CDR3 protein: CASSQLMGAPTEAFF; CDR3 DNA: TGTGCCAGCAGCCAGTTAATGGGGGCGCCCACTGAAGCTTTCTTT
J gene: TRBJ1-6; V gene: TRBV11-3; D gene: TRBD1; clone size: NA; CDR3 length: 16; CDR3 protein: CASSLSLDREGSPLHF; CDR3 DNA: TGTGCCAGCAGCTTGTCCCTCGACAGGGAGGGTTCACCCCTCCACTTT
J gene: TRBJ2-7; V gene: TRBV4-1; D gene: TRBD1; clone size: once; CDR3 length: 16; CDR3 protein: CASSQGIPGQGYGQYF; CDR3 DNA: TGCGCCAGCAGCCAAGGAATACCGGGACAGGGCTACGGGCAGTACTTC
J gene: TRBJ1-1; V gene: TRBV7-8; D gene: NA; clone size: NA; CDR3 length: 14; CDR3 protein: CASSLFGEGTEAFF; CDR3 DNA: TGTGCCAGCAGCTTATTTGGGGAGGGGACTGAAGCTTTCTTT
J gene: TRBJ1-3; V gene: TRBV7-9; D gene: NA; clone size: NA; CDR3 length: 15; CDR3 protein: CASSAGGFSGNTIYF; CDR3 DNA: TGTGCCAGCAGCGCCGGGGGGTTCTCTGGAAACACCATATATTTT
J gene: TRBJ2-6; V gene: TRBV9; D gene: NA; clone size: once; CDR3 length: 15; CDR3 protein: CASSVVVSGANVLTF; CDR3 DNA: TGTGCCAGCAGCGTAGTGGTCTCTGGGGCCAACGTCCTGACTTTC
J gene: TRBJ1-4; V gene: TRBV7-9; D gene: NA; clone size: once; CDR3 length: 16; CDR3 protein: CASSLWGQATNEKLFF; CDR3 DNA: TGTGCCAGCAGCTTATGGGGGCAGGCAACTAATGAAAAACTGTTTTTT
J gene: TRBJ2-4; V gene: TRBV5-1; D gene: NA; clone size: NA; CDR3 length: 14; CDR3 protein: CASSWGTAKNIQYF; CDR3 DNA: TGCGCCAGCAGCTGGGGGACAGCCAAAAACATTCAGTACTTC
J gene: TRBJ1-2; V gene: TRBV27; D gene: NA; clone size: NA; CDR3 length: 13; CDR3 protein: CASSLGSSYGYTF; CDR3 DNA: TGTGCCAGCAGTTTAGGGTCTAGCTATGGCTACACCTTC
J gene: TRBJ2-5; V gene: TRBV11-3; D gene: NA; clone size: NA; CDR3 length: 11; CDR3 protein: CASSLGSSEYF; CDR3 DNA: TGTGCCAGCAGCTTGGGCTCAAGCGAGTACTTC
J gene: TRBJ1-5; V gene: TRBV6-5; D gene: NA; clone size: NA; CDR3 length: 13; CDR3 protein: CASSYSWDQPQHF; CDR3 DNA: TGTGCCAGCAGTTACTCGTGGGATCAGCCCCAGCATTTT
J gene: TRBJ1-1; V gene: TRBV19; D gene: TRBD1; clone size: NA; CDR3 length: 15; CDR3 protein: CASSARQGAHTEAFF; CDR3 DNA: TGTGCCAGTAGTGCCCGACAGGGGGCGCACACTGAAGCTTTCTTT